This T cell receptor (beta chain) stems from a study of radiotherapy plus CTLA-4 blockade in lung cancer. As for the study in general: Objective responses were seen in around a sixth of patients, disease control in approximately 30%.

Points from the study as a whole: Among reported predictors of response, early blood T cell clone dynamics with interferon-beta performed best.

The CDR3 consists of 17 residues. Germline V gene data show CDR1 as SGDLS and CDR2 as YYNGEE. V lost 4 bases and J lost 4; bases outside the gene matches: 14. Libraries were prepared by immunoSEQ multiplex PCR; TCRdb keeps only in-frame clonotypes and omits some of them. In the table there are more than 50,000 clones, approximately 76% of which are singletons. Note on this clone: Its antigen is currently unknown.

This specimen was peripheral blood, taken from a patient treated with radiotherapy plus ipilimumab. The clonotype comes from a human donor with non-small cell lung cancer who had a complete response to radiotherapy plus ipilimumab. The chain recombines TRBV9 with TRBJ2-1; TRBD2 matches at 7 bases. CDR3 sequence reads: CASSTQASGLGYNEQFF. As DNA, the CDR3 is TGTGCCAGCAGCACCCAAGCTAGCGGCTTAGGATACAATGAGCAGTTCTTC.